This T cell receptor beta chain was sequenced for a study of T-cell reconstitution after alpha-beta-depleted transplantation in children. Germline V CDR1 and CDR2: SGHRS, YFSETQ. V lost 0 bases and J 7 bases, leaving 11 bases between the germline ends. This CDR3 spans 14 amino acids. This clonotype was counted at least ten times. Molecular barcoding with unique molecular identifiers was used for the TCRbeta library. In TCRdb, the PCR reads were re-called with MiXCR into one record per CDR3 protein. Of about 610,000 distinct CDR3 sequences listed, about 11% are singletons. The input for sequencing was PBMCs from the stem cell graft donor, taken from the stem cell graft. V gene TRBV5-1 combines with J gene TRBJ2-1; D not certain. This sequence originates from a human donor who donated a stem cell graft to a child with acute myeloid leukemia. The CDR3 DNA follows: TGCGCCAGCAGCTTGGGCGGCGACGCTAATGAGCAGTTCTTC. Amino acid sequence: CASSLGGDANEQFF.